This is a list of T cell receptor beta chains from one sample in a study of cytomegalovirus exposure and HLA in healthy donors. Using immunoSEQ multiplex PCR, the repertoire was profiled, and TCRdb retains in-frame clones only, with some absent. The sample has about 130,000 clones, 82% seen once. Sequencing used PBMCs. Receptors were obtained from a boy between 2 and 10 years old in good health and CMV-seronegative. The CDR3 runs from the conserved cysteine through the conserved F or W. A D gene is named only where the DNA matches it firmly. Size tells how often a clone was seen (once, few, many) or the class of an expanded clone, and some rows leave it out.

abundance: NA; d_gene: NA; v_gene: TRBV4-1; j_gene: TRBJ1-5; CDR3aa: CASGFGGANSNQPQHF; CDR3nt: TGCGCCAGCGGCTTCGGGGGGGCAAATAGCAATCAGCCCCAGCATTTT
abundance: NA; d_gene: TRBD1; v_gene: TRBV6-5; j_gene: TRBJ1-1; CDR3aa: CASSHTGTGAHEAFF; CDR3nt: TGTGCCAGCAGTCATACCGGGACAGGGGCCCATGAAGCTTTCTTT
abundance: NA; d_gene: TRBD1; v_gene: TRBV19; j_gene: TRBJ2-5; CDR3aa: CASSRTGTGSAKTQYF; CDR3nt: TGTGCCAGTAGTAGGACCGGGACAGGGAGCGCGAAGACCCAGTACTTC
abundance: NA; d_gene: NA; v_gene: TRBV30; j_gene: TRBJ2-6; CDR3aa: CAWSYLSGANVLTF; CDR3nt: TGTGCCTGGAGCTACCTCTCTGGGGCCAACGTCCTGACTTTC
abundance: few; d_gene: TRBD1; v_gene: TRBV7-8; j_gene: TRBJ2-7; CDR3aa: CASSSQGQVGYEQYF; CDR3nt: TGTGCCAGCAGCTCTCAGGGACAGGTCGGTTACGAGCAGTACTTC
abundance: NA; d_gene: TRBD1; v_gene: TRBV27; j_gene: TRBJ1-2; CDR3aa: CASSPGQVLSYGYTF; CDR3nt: TGTGCCAGCAGTCCAGGACAGGTGCTATCCTATGGCTACACCTTC
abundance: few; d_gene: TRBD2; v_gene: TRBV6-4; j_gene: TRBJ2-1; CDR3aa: CASSDSPGLAVNEQFF; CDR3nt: TGTGCCAGCAGTGACTCGCCGGGACTAGCCGTCAATGAGCAGTTCTTC
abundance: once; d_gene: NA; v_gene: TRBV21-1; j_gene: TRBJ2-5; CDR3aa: CASSKAKRKNQGAGETQYF; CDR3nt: TGTGCCAGCAGCAAAGCAAAGCGGAAAAATCAGGGGGCCGGGGAGACCCAGTACTTC
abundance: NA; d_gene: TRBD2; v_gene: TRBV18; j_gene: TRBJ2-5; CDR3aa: CASSPPSPGGRFATQYF; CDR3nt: TGTGCCAGCTCACCACCGTCGCCGGGGGGGCGCTTTGCGACCCAGTACTTC
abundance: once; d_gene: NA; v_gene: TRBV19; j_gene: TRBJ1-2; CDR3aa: CASSINLGREGGYTF; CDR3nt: TGTGCCAGTAGTATAAATCTCGGCAGGGAAGGCGGCTACACCTTC
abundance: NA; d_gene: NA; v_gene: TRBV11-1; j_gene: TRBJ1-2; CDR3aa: CASSPRLEWNGYTF; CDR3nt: TGTGCCAGCAGCCCACGACTTGAGTGGAATGGCTACACCTTC
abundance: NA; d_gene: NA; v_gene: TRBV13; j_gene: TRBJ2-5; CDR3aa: CASSSRDSISQETQYF; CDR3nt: TGTGCCAGCAGCTCCCGGGACTCAATAAGCCAAGAGACCCAGTACTTC
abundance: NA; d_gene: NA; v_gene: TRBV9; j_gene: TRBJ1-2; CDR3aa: CASSVGREPATF; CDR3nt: TGTGCCAGCAGCGTAGGGAGGGAGCCCGCCACCTTC
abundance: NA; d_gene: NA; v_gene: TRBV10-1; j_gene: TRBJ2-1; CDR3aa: CASSEYLTGSYNEQFF; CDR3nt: TGCGCCAGCAGTGAGTACCTAACCGGGAGCTACAATGAGCAGTTCTTC
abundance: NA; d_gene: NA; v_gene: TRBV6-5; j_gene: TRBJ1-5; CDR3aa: CASSEPGLGQPQHF; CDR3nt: TGTGCCAGCAGTGAACCGGGACTCGGACAGCCCCAGCATTTT
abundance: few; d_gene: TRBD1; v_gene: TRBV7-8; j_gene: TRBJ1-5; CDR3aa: CASSLDRANNQPQHF; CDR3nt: TGTGCCAGCAGCCTGGACAGGGCCAACAATCAGCCCCAGCATTTT